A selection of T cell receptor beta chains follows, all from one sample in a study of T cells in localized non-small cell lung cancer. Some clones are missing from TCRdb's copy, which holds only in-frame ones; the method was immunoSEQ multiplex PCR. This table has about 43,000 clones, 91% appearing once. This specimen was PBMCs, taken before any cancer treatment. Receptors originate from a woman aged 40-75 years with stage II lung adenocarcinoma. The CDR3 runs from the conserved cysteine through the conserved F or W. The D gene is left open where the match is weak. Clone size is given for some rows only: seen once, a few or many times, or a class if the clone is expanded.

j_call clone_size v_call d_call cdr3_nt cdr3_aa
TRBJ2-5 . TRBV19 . TGTGCCAGTAGTATCTGGAGGGGGGGCCACCAAGAGACCCAGTACTTC CASSIWRGGHQETQYF
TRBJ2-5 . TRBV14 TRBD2 TGTGCCAGCAGCCAAGTCGCGGGAGCCCAAGAGACCCAGTACTTC CASSQVAGAQETQYF
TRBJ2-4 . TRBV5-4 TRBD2 TGTGCCAGCAGCTTGGGTGGCGGACTAGCGGGAGAATTC CASSLGGGLAGEF
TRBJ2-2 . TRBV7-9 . TGTGCCAGCAGCTTAACCGGGATAATATCCGGGGAGCTGTTTTTT CASSLTGIISGELFF
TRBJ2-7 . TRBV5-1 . TGCGCCAGCAGCTTAGAAGGCGAGCAGTACTTC CASSLEGEQYF
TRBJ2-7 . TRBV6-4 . TGTGCCAGCAGGTCTTCAATGGCAGGGAAGTTTTCTATGCAGTACTTC CASRSSMAGKFSMQYF
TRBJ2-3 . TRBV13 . TGTGCCAGCAGCTTACCAGCAGGCCCCACAGATACGCAGTATTTT CASSLPAGPTDTQYF
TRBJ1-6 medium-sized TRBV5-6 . TGTGCCAGCAGCCCCCGCGAGGGTTCCTATAATTCACCCCTCCACTTT CASSPREGSYNSPLHF
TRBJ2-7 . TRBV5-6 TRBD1 TGTGCCAGCAGCTTGGAAAGGGGGCCCGAGCAGTACTTC CASSLERGPEQYF
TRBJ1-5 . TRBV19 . TGTGCCAGTAGTATGAAGGTCCGGGGCAATCAGCCCCAGCATTTT CASSMKVRGNQPQHF
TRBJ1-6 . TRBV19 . TGTGCCAGTAGTCCGGGGGTGGGCGATTCACCCCTCCACTTT CASSPGVGDSPLHF
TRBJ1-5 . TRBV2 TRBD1 TGTGCCAGCAGGGGACAGGCCCATAGCAATCAGCCCCAGCATTTT CASRGQAHSNQPQHF
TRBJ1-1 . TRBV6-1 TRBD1 TGTGCCAGCAGTGATCCGGGACAGGGGGCGGTCACTGAAGCTTTCTTT CASSDPGQGAVTEAFF
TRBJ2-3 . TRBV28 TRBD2 TGTGCCAGCAGCCCTCCCGGACTAGCGGGAGTAGATACGCAGTATTTT CASSPPGLAGVDTQYF
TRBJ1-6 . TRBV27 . TGTGCCAGCAGTTCTCAGCCCGGGACCCTCCTAAATTCACCCCTCCACTTT CASSSQPGTLLNSPLHF
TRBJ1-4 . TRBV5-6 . TGTGCCAGCAGCTCCAACCCACCAGGCGTTTTTTTACCGGAAAAACTGTTTTTT CASSSNPPGVFLPEKLFF
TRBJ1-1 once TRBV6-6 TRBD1 TGTGCCAGCAGTTACTCGAGGACAGGGAGGGACACTGAAGCTTTCTTT CASSYSRTGRDTEAFF
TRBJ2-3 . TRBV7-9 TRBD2 TGTGCCAGCAGCTTGGGGGGACTATTCACAGATACGCAGTATTTT CASSLGGLFTDTQYF
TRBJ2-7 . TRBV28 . TGTGCCAGCAGTGCCCTCGGGCAGGGGAAAACCTACGAGCAGTACTTC CASSALGQGKTYEQYF
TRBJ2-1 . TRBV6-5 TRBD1 TGTGCCAGCAGTTACCCCGGGACAGGGGATATTGAGCAGTTCTTC CASSYPGTGDIEQFF
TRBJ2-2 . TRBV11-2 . TGTGCCAGCAGCTGGGGGGTGAACACCGGGGAGCTGTTTTTT CASSWGVNTGELFF
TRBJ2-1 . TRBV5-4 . TGTGCCAGCAGCCCAGGGGGGGCGGGGGTCGACAATGAGCAGTTCTTC CASSPGGAGVDNEQFF
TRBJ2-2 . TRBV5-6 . TGTGCCAGCAGCCCGGAACAGGGGAACACCGGGGAGCTGTTTTTT CASSPEQGNTGELFF
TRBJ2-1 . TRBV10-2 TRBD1 TGCGCCAGCAGAGGGGACAGGGGTCTTAATGAGCAGTTCTTC CASRGDRGLNEQFF
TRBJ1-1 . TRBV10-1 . TGCGCCAGCAGTAGAGGAACTGAAGCTTTCTTT CASSRGTEAFF
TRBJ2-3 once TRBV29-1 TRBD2 TGCAGCGTTGACAGCGGGGGGCCCACAGATACGCAGTATTTT CSVDSGGPTDTQYF
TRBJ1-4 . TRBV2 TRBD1 TGTGCCAGCAGTGGACAGGGGGCGCGTGGTGAAAAACTGTTTTTT CASSGQGARGEKLFF
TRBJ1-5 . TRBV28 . TGTGCCAGCAGTCCCCAAAATCTGGGACGGAGCAATCAGCCCCAGCATTTT CASSPQNLGRSNQPQHF
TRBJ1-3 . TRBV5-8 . TGTGCCAGCAGATCCCTGGGGACGTACTCTGGAAACACCATATATTTT CASRSLGTYSGNTIYF